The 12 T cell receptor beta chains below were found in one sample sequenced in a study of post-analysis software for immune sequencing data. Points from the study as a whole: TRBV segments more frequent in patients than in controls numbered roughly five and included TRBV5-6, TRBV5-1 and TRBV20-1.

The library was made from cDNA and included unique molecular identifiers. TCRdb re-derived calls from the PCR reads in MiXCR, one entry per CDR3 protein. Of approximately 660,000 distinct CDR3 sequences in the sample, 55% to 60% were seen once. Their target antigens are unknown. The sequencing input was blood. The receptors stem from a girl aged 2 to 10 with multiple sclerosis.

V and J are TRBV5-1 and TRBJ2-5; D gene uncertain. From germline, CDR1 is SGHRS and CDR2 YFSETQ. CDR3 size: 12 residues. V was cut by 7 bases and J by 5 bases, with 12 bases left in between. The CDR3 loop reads CASGTPQETQYF. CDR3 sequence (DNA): TGCGCCAGCGGAACCCCCCAGGAGACCCAGTACTTC.

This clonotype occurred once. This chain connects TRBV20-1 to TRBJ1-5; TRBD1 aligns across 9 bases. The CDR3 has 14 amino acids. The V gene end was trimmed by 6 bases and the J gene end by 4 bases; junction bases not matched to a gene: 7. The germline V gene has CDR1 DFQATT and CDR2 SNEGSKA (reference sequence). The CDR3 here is CSAVGTGSNQPQHF. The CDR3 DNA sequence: TGCAGTGCCGTCGGGACAGGGAGTAATCAGCCCCAGCATTTT.

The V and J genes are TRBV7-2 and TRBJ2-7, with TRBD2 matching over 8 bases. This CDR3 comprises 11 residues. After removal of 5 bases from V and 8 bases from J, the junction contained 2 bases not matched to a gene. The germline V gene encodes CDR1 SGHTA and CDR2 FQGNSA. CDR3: CASSLSGKQYF. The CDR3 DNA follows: TGTGCCAGCAGCCTTAGCGGGAAGCAGTACTTC.

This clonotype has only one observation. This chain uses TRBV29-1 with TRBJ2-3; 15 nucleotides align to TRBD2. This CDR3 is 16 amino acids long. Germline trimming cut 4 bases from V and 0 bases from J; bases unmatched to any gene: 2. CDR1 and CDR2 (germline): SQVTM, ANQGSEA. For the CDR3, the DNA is TGCAGCGTTGCCGGGACTAGCGGGAGGAGCACAGATACGCAGTATTTT. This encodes CSVAGTSGRSTDTQYF.

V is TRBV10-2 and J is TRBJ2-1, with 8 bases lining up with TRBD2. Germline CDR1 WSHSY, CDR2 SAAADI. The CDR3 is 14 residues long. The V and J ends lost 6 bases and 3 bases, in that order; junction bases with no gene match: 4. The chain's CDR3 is CASRVAGRYNEQFF. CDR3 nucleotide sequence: TGCGCCAGCAGGGTAGCGGGACGCTACAATGAGCAGTTCTTC.

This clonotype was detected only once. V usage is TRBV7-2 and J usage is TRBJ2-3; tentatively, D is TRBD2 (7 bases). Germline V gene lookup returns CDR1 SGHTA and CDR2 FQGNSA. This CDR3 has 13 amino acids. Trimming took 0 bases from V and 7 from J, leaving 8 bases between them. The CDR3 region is CASSLAGGHTQYF. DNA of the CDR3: TGTGCCAGCAGCTTAGCGGGGGGGCATACGCAGTATTTT. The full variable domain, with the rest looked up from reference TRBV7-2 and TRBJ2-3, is GAGVSQSPSNKVTEKGKDVELRCDPISGHTALYWYRQSLGQGLEFLIYFQGNSAPDKSGLPSDRFSAERTGGSVSTLTIQRTQQEDSAVYLCASSLAGGHTQYFGPGTRLTVL.

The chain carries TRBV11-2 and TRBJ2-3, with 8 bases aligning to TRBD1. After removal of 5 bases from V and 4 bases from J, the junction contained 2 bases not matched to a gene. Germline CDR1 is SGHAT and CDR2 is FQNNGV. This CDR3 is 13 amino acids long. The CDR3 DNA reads TGTGCCAGCAGCCGGGGACAGGCAGATACGCAGTATTTT. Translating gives CASSRGQADTQYF.

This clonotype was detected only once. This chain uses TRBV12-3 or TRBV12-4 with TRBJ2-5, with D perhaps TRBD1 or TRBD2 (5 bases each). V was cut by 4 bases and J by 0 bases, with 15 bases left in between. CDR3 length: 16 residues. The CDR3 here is CASSSLYGADQETQYF. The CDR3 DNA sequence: TGTGCCAGCAGTTCATTATACGGGGCCGACCAAGAGACCCAGTACTTC.

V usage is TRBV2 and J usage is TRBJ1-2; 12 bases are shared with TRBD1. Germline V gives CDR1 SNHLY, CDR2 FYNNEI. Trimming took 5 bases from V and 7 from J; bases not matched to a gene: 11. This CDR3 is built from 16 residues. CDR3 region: CASSSGQGASFSGYTF. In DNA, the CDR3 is TGTGCCAGCAGTTCGGGACAGGGGGCGTCGTTCTCTGGCTACACCTTC.

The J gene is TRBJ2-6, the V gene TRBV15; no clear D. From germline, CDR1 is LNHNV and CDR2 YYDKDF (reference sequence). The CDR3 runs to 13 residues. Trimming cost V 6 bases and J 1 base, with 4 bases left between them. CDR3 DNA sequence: TGTGCCACCAGAGGTTCTGGGGCCAACGTCCTGACTTTC. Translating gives CATRGSGANVLTF.

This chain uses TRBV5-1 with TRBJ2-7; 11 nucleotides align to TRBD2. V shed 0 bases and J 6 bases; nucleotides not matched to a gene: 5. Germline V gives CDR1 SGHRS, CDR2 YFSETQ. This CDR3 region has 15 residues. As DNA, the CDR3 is TGCGCCAGCAGCTTGGTTGGGCTAGCGGGAGGCGAGCAGTACTTC. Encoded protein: CASSLVGLAGGEQYF.

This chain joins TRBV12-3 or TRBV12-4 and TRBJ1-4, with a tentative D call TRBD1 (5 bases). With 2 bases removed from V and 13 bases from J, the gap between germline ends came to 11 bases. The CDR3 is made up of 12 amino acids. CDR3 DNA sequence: TGTGCCAGCAGTTTATCAGGGATCGGACTGTTTTTT. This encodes CASSLSGIGLFF.